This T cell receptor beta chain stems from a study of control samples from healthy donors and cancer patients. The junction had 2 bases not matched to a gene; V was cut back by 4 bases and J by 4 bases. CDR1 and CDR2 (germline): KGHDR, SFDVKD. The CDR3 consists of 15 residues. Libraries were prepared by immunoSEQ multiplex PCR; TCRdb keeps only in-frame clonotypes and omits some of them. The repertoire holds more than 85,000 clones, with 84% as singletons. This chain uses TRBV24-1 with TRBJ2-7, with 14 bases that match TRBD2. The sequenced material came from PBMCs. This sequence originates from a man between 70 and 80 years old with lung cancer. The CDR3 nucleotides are TGTGCCACCAGTGACTGGACTAGCGGGGGGTACGAGCAGTACTTC. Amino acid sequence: CATSDWTSGGYEQYF.